Listed below are T cell receptor beta chains from one sample, sequenced in a study of shared clonotypes between healthy human individuals. Repertoires were generated with immunoSEQ multiplex PCR, while TCRdb's copy carries only in-frame clones and drops some. Of fewer than 1.8 million clones in the sample, 98% to 99% were seen once. Sequencing used naive CD4+ T cells sorted from blood. The origin of the receptors is a man between 25 and 39 years old in good health. Each CDR3 is given with its conserved first and last residue. Size is omitted from some rows. Given values are once, few, many or a class for expanded clones.

cdr3_aa clone_size v_call
CASSIQGAFGEAFF - TRBV5-1
CASSLGGSTDTQYF - TRBV5-4
CASNLQGTVRKETQYF - TRBV7-8
CASSAGTRVYEQYF - TRBV5-1
CASSRQGGNYGYTF - TRBV28
CAWSGTGVYGYTF once TRBV30
CASSLYSIINTGELFF - TRBV27
CASSILPGDTTYEQYF - TRBV7-2
CASGRVPSTDTQYF once TRBV19
CASSLNRGNLGTEAFF - TRBV28
CASRTSGITEQFF - TRBV4-2
CASSSLGSSYEQYF - TRBV11-2
CASRRQERTYEQYF - TRBV19
CASSGGPGGYQPQHF - TRBV19
CASSPRPGGGTEAFF once TRBV18
CASSLFGGPGTGELFF - TRBV27
CASSEWSTRSGANVLTF - TRBV25-1
CASSSGGYGYTF - TRBV18
CASSLTGGNTGELFF - TRBV18
CASSQAPGLAGGTSYEQYF - TRBV11-2
CASSQGLAGNEQFF - TRBV18
CAARTGKPYEQYF - TRBV30
CARGQGQYEQYF - TRBV2
CAWSVGRVNYGYTF - TRBV30
CSVVDSYEQYF - TRBV29-1
CASSLGASDEKLFF once TRBV5-4
CASSPTGTSGYEQYF - TRBV28
CASSGFERHSYEQYF - TRBV2
CAWTTIGQGTGEAFF - TRBV30
CASRLPVDVAEAFF - TRBV7-9
CASSLAGRVENIQYF - TRBV5-1
CASSSWGLGAGELFF - TRBV10-2
CASSPTSITEAFF - TRBV6-5
CASSATGVLTQYF - TRBV14
CASSEAWEGQATIYF once TRBV2
CASSVGDRGPTNEKLFF once TRBV9
CASSTTTGRGEQFF - TRBV7-9
CAITSTPGRYTDTQYF - TRBV10-3
CASSLKADTQYF - TRBV28
CASSQDHRVDTEAFF - TRBV4-3
CASSKDRGGPPNEINYGYTF - TRBV21-1
CASSPGLAGSNLGYEQYF - TRBV7-2
CASSQDPGLAGGLETQYF - TRBV4-1
CASRVGTVNEKLFF once TRBV10-2
CASSVGLVNSYNEQFF - TRBV5-1
CASSGSGLAGSSYNEQFF - TRBV2
CASSADRGLRNEQFF - TRBV9
CAWRVGSYNEKLFF - TRBV30
CASRTTGESGYTF - TRBV27
CASSPGPRTAYYEQYF - TRBV19
CASSFGGPTQYF - TRBV5-6
CASSPRDPGTEAFF - TRBV18
CASSSQGNQPQHF once TRBV6-6
CASSIRTGLGAGELFF - TRBV14
CASSTPESDTQYF - TRBV5-4